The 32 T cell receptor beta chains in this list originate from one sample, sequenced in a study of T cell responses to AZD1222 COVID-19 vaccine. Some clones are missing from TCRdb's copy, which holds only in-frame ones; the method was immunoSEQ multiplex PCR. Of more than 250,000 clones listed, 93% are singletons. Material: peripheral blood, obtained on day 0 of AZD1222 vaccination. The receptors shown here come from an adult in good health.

CDR3 residues: CASSPTDPRETQYF. The CDR3 nucleotides are TGCGCCAGCAGCCCGACGGACCCAAGGGAGACCCAGTACTTC. The chain recombines TRBV5-1 with TRBJ2-5; no reliable D call. V lost 4 bases and J lost 5, with 15 bases in between. The germline V gene encodes CDR1 SGHRS and CDR2 YFSETQ. This CDR3 region has 14 residues.

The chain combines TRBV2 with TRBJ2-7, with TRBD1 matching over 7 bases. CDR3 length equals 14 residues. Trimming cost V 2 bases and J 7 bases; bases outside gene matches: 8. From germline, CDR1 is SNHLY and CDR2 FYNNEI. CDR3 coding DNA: TGTGCCAGCAGTGAAACAGAGGGGGCGCTTGAGCAGTACTTC. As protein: CASSETEGALEQYF.

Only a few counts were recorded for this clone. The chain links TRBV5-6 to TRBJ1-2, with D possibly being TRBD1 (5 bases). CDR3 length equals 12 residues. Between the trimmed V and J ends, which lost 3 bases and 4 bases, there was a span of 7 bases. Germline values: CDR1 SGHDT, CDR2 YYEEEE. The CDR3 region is CASSSGPYGYTF. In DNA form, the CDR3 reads TGTGCCAGCAGCTCGGGACCCTATGGCTACACCTTC.

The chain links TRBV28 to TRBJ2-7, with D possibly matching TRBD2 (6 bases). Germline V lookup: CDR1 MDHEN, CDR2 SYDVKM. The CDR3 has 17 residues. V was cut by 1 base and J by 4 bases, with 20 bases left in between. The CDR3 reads CASSLSLRDGGRYEQYF. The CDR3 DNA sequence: TGTGCCAGCAGTTTATCTCTCCGGGACGGAGGGCGATACGAGCAGTACTTC.

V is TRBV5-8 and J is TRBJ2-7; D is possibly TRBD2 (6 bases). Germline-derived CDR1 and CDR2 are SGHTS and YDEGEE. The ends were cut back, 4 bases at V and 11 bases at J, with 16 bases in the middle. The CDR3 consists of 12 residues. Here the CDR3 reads CASSPRGKMKYF. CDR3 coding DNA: TGTGCCAGCAGCCCGCGGGGTAAGATGAAGTACTTC.

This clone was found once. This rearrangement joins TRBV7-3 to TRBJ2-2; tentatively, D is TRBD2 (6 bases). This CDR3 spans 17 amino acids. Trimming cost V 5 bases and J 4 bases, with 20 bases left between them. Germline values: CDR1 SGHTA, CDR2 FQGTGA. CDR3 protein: CASSRWSGGAGTGELFF. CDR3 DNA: TGTGCCAGCAGCCGCTGGTCTGGGGGAGCGGGCACCGGGGAGCTGTTTTTT.

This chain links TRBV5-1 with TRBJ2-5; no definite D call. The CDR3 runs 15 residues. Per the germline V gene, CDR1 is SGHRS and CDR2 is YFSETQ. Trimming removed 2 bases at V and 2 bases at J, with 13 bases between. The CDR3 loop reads CASSLNSHPQETQYF. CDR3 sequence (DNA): TGCGCCAGCAGCTTAAACAGTCACCCTCAAGAGACCCAGTACTTC.

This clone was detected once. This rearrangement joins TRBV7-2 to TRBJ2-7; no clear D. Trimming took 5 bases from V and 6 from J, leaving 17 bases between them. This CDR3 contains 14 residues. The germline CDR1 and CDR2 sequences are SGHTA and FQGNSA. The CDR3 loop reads CASSPQAPALEQYF. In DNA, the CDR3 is TGTGCCAGCAGCCCCCAGGCCCCCGCTCTCGAGCAGTACTTC.

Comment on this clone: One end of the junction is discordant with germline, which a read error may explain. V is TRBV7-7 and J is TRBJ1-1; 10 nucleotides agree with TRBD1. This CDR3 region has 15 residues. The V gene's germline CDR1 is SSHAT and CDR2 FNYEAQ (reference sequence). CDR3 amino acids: CASSPRQGAGTEAFF. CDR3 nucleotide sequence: TGTGCTAGCAGCCCCCGACAGGGGGCAGGCACTGAAGCTTTCTTT.

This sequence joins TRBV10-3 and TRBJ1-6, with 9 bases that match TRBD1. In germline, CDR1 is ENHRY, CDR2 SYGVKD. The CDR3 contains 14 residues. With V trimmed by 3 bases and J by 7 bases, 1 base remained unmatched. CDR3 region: CAISEGTGNSPLHF. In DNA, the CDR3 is TGTGCCATCAGTGAAGGGACAGGGAATTCACCCCTCCACTTT.

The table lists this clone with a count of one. The CDR3 bases are TGTGCCAGCAGCCAAGACAGTAGCAATCAGCCCCAGCATTTT. This codes for CASSQDSSNQPQHF. The rearrangement links TRBV14 to TRBJ1-5; D is unresolved. The ends were cut back, 0 bases at V and 0 bases at J, with 3 bases in the middle. The CDR3 is 14 amino acids. The germline gives CDR1 SGHDN, CDR2 FVKESK.

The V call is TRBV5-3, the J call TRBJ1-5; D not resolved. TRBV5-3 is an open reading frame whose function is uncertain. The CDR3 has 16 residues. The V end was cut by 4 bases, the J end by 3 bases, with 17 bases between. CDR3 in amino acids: CARSPRRWRINQPQHF. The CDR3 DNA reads TGTGCCAGAAGCCCCCGCCGGTGGAGGATCAATCAGCCCCAGCATTTT.

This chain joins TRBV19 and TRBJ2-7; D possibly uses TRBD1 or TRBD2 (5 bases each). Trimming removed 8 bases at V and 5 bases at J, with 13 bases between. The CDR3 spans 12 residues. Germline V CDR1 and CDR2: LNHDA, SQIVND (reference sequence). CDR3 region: CASGGSWNEQYF. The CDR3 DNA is TGTGCCAGTGGGGGTTCTTGGAACGAGCAGTACTTC.

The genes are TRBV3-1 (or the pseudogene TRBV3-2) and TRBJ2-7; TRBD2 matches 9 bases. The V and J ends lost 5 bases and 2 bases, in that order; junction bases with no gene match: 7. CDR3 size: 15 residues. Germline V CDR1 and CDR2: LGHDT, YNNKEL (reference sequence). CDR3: CASSSPAGGTYEQYF. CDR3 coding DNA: TGTGCCAGCAGCTCCCCGGCGGGGGGGACCTACGAGCAGTACTTC.

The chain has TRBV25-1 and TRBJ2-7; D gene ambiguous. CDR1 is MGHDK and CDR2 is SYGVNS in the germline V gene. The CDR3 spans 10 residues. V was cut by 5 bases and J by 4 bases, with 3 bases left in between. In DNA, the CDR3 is TGTGCCAGCAGTAAGTACGAGCAGTACTTC. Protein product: CASSKYEQYF.

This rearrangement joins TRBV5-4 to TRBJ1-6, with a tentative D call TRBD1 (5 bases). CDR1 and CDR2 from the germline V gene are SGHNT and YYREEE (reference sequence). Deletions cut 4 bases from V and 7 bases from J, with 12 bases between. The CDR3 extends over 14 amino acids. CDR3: CASSPGTVNSPLHF. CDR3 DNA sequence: TGTGCCAGCAGCCCCGGGACTGTAAATTCACCCCTCCACTTT.

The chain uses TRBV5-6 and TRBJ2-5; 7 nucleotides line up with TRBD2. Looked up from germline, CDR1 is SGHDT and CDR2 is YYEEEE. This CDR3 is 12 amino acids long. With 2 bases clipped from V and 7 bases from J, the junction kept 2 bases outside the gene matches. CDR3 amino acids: CASSFGEGTQYF. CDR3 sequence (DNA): TGTGCCAGCAGCTTCGGGGAGGGGACCCAGTACTTC.

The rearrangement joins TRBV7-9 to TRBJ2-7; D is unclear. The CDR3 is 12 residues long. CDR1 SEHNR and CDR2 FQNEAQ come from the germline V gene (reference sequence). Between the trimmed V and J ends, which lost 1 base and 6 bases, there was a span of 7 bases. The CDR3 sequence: CASSLDGSEQYF. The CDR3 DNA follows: TGTGCCAGCAGCTTAGATGGGTCCGAGCAGTACTTC.

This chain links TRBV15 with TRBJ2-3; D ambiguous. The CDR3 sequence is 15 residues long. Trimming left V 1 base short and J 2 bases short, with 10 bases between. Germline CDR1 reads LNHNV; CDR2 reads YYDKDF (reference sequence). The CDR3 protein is CATSRGGRYTDTQYF. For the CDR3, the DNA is TGTGCCACCAGCAGAGGAGGCAGGTACACAGATACGCAGTATTTT.

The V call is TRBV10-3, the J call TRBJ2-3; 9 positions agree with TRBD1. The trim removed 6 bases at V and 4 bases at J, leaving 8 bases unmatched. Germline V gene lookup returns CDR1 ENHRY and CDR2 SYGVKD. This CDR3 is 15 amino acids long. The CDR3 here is CAIRNRDRDADTQYF. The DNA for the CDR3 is TGTGCCATCAGGAACCGGGACAGGGACGCAGATACGCAGTATTTT.

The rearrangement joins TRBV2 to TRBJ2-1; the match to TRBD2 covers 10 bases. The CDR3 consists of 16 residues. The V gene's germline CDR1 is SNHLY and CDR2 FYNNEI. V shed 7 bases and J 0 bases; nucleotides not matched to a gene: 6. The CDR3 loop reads CASTASGGLSYNEQFF. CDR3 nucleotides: TGTGCCAGCACGGCTAGCGGGGGCCTCTCCTACAATGAGCAGTTCTTC.

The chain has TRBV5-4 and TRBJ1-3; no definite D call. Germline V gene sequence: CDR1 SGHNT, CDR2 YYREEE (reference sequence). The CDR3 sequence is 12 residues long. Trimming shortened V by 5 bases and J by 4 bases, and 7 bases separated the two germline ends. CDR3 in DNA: TGTGCCAGCAGAGGCGCCGGAAACACCATATATTTT. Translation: CASRGAGNTIYF.

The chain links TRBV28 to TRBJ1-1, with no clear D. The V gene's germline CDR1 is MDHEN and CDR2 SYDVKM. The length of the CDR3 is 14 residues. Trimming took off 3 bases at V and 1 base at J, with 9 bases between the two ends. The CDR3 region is CASSFLGENTEAFF. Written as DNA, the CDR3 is TGTGCCAGCAGTTTTCTGGGAGAGAACACTGAAGCTTTCTTT.

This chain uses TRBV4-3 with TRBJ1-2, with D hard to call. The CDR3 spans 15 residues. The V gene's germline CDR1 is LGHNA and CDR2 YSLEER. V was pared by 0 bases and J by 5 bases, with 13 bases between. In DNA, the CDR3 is TGCGCCAGCAGCCAAGATCACCCGGTGACGTATGGCTACACCTTC. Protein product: CASSQDHPVTYGYTF.

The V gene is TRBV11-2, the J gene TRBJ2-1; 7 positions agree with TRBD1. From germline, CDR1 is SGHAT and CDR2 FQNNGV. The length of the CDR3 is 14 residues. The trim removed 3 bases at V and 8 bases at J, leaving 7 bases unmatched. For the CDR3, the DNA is TGTGCCAGCAGCTTGGGACAGCTGTGGGATGAGCAGTTCTTC. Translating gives CASSLGQLWDEQFF.

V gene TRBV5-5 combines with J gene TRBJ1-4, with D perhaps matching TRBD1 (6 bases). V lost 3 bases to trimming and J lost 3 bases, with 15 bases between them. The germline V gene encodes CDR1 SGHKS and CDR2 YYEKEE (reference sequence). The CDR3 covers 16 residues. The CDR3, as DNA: TGTGCCAGCAGCTCGGCAGGGGCGACTGCTAATGAAAAACTGTTTTTT. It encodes CASSSAGATANEKLFF.

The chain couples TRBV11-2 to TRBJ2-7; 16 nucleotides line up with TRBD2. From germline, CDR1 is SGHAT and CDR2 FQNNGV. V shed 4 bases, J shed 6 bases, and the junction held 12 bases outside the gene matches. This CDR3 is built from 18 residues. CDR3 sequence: CASSSLRGTSGRAREQYF. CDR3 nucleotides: TGTGCCAGCAGCTCCCTCCGGGGGACTAGCGGGAGGGCACGCGAGCAGTACTTC.

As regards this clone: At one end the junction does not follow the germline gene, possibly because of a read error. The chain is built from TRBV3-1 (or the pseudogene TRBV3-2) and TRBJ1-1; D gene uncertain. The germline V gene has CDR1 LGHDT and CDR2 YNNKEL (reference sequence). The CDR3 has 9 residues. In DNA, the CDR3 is TGTGCCAGCAGCCCAGCTCTGGGCTTT. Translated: CASSPALGF.

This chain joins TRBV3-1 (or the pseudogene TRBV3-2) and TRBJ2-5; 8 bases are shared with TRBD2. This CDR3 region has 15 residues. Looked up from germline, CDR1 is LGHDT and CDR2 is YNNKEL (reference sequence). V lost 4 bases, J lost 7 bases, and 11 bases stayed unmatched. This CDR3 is CASSPASGGGWTQYF. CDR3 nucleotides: TGTGCCAGCAGCCCCGCGTCCGGGGGGGGTTGGACCCAGTACTTC.

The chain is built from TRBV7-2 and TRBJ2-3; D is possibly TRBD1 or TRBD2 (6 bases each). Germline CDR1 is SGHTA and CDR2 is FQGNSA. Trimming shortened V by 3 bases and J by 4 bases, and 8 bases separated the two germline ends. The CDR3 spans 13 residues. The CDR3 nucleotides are TGTGCCAGCAGCTTGGGGGGCGCAGATACGCAGTATTTT. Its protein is CASSLGGADTQYF.

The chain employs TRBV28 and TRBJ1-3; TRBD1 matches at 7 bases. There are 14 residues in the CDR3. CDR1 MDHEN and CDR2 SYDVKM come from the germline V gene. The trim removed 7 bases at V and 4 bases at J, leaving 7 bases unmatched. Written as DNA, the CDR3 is TGTGCCAGCAACCCGGGACAGCTGGGAAACACCATATATTTT. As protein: CASNPGQLGNTIYF.

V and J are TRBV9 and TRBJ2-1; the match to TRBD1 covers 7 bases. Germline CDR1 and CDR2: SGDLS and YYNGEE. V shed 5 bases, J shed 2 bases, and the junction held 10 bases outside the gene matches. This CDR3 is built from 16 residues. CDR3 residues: CASSPRGTATYNEQFF. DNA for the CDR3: TGTGCCAGCAGTCCTAGGGGGACAGCAACCTACAATGAGCAGTTCTTC.